The entry below gives a single T cell receptor (beta chain) sequence along with its context. Its target is unknown. V lost 3 bases and J 3 bases, leaving 10 bases between the germline ends. The V gene's germline CDR1 is SGDLS and CDR2 YYNGEE. This CDR3 contains 13 residues. The data originate from a study of cytomegalovirus exposure and HLA in healthy donors. Study conclusions and caveats: In an earlier analysis, most TCR beta V segments were productive about 87% or about 30% of the time. In a later analysis, specific HLA alleles were associated with approximately 17,000 TCR beta sequences at a 0.05 false discovery rate.

PCR was performed using 60 Vbeta and 13 Jbeta primers. The protocol was immunoSEQ multiplex PCR, while the TCRdb copy is restricted to in-frame clones and leaves out a portion. The table includes roughly 200,000 clones, approximately 80% detected once. The source is a man aged 25-40 years in good health and CMV-seronegative. Material for sequencing was PBMCs. The chain carries TRBV9 and TRBJ2-7; possibly TRBD1 for D (6 bases). CDR3 region: CASSAEQGYEQYF. The CDR3 bases are TGTGCCAGCAGCGCGGAACAGGGCTACGAGCAGTACTTC.